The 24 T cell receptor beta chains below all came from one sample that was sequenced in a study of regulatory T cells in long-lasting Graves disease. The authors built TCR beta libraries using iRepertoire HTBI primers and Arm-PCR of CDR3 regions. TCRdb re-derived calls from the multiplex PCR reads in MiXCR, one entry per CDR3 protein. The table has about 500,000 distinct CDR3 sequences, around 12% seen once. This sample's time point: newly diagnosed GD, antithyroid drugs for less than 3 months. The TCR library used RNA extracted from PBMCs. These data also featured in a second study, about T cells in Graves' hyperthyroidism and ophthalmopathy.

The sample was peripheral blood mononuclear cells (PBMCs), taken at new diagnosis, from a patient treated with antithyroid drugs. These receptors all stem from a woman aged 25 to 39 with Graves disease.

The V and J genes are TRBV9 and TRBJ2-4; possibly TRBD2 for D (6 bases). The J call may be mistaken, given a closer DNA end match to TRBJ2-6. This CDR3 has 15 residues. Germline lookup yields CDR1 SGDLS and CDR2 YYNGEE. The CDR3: CASSVAGVWANVLTF. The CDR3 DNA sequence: TGTGCCAGCAGCGTAGCGGGAGTCTGGGCCAACGTCCTGACTTTC.

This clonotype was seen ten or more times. In nucleotides, the CDR3 is TGTGCCAGCAGCTCGGACAGGAATTACGAGCAGTACTTC. Its translation: CASSSDRNYEQYF. The rearrangement joins TRBV7-9 to TRBJ2-7, with TRBD1 matching 7 bases. With V trimmed by 4 bases and J by 4 bases, 4 bases remained unmatched. CDR1 is SEHNR, CDR2 FQNEAQ, per germline (reference sequence). The CDR3 contains 13 residues.

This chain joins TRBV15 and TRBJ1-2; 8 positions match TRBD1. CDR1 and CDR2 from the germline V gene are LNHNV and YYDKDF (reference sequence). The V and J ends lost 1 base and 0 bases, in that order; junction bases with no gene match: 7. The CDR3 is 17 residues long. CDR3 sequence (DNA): TGTGCCACCAGCAGAGCTCGCACAGGGGGATCTAACTATGGCTACACCTTC. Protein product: CATSRARTGGSNYGYTF.

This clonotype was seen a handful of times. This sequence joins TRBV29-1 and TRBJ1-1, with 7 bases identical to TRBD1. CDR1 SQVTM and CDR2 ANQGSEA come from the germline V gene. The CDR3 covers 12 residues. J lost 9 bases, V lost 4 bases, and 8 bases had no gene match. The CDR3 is CSVVGDSSKAFF. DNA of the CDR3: TGCAGCGTTGTCGGGGACAGTTCCAAAGCTTTCTTT. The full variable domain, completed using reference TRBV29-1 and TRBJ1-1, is SAVISQKPSRDICQRGTSLTIQCQVDSQVTMMFWYRQQPGQSLTLIATANQGSEATYESGFVIDKFPISRPNLTFSTLTVSNMSPEDSSIYLCSVVGDSSKAFFGQGTRLTVV.

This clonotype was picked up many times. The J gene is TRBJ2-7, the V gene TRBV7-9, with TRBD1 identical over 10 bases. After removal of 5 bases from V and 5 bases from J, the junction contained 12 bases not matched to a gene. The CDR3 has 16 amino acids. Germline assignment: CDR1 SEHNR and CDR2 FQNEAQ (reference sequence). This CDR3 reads CASSRIVDRGLDEQYF. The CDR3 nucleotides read TGTGCCAGCAGCCGCATTGTCGACAGGGGGCTCGACGAGCAGTACTTC.

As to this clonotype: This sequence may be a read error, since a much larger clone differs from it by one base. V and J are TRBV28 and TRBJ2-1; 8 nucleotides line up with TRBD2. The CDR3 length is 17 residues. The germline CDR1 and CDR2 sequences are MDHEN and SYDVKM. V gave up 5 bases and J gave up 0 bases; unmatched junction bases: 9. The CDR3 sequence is CASSPMSGSHSYNEQFF. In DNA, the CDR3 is TGTGCCAGCAGTCCCATGAGCGGGAGCCACTCCTACAATGAGCAGTTCTTC.

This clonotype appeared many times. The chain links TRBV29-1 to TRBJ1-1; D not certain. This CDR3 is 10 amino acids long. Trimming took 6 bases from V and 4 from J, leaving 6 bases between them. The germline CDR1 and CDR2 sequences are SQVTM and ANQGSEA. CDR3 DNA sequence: TGCAGCGTCCTCGGCACTGAAGCTTTCTTT. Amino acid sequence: CSVLGTEAFF.

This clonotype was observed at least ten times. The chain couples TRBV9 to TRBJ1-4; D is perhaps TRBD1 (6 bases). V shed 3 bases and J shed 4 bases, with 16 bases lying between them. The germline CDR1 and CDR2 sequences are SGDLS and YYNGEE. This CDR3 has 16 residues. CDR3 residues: CASSARTGRGNEKLFF. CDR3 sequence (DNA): TGTGCCAGCAGCGCCCGAACAGGGAGAGGTAATGAAAAACTGTTTTTT.

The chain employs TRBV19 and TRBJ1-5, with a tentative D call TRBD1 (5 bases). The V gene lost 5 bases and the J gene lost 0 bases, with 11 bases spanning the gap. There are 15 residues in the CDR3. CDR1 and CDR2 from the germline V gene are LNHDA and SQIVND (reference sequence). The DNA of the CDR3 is TGTGCCAGTAGTCCACAGGAATTTAGCAATCAGCCCCAGCATTTT. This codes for CASSPQEFSNQPQHF.

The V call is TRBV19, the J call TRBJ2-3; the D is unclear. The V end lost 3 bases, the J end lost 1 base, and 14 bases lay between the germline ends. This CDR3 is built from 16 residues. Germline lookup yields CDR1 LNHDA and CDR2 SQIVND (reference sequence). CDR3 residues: CASSIEAVLRTDTQYF. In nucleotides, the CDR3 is TGTGCCAGTAGTATCGAGGCGGTTCTACGCACAGATACGCAGTATTTT. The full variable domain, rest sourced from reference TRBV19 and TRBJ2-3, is DGGITQSPKYLFRKEGQNVTLSCEQNLNHDAMYWYRQDPGQGLRLIYYSQIVNDFQKGDIAEGYSVSREKKESFPLTVTSAQKNPTAFYLCASSIEAVLRTDTQYFGPGTRLTVL.

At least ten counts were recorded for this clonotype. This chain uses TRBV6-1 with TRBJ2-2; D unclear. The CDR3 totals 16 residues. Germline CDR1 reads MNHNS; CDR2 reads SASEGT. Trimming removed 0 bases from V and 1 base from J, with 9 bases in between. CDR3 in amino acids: CASSEARPLNTGELFF. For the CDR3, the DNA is TGTGCCAGCAGTGAAGCCAGACCCCTGAACACCGGGGAGCTGTTTTTT.

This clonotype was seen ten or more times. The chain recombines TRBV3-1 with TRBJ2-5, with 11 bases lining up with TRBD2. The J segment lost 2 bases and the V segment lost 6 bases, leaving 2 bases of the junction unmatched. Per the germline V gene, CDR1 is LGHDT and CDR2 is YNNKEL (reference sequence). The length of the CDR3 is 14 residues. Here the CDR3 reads CASSPSGRQETQYF. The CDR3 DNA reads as TGTGCCAGCAGTCCTAGCGGGAGGCAAGAGACCCAGTACTTC.

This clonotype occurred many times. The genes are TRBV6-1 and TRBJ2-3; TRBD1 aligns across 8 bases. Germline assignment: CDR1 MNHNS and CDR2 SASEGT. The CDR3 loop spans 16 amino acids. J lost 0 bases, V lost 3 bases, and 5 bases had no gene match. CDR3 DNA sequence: TGTGCCAGCAGTGACCGGCGGACAGGGAGCACAGATACGCAGTATTTT. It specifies CASSDRRTGSTDTQYF.

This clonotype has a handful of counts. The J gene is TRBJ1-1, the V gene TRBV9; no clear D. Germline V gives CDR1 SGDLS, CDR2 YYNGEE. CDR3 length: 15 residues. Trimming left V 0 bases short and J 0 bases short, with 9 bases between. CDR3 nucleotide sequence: TGTGCCAGCAGCGTAGTCAGCCAGGTGAACACTGAAGCTTTCTTT. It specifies CASSVVSQVNTEAFF.

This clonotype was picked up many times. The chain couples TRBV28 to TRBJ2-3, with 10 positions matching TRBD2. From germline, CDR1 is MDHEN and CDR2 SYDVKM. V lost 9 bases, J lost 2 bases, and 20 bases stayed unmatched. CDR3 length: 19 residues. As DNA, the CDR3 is TGTGCCAGAGACCCCCTAGCGGGGGCTACCCCCTCTTTCACAGATACGCAGTATTTT. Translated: CARDPLAGATPSFTDTQYF. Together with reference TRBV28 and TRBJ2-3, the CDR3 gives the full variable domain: DVKVTQSSRYLVKRTGEKVFLECVQDMDHENMFWYRQDPGLGLRLIYFSYDVKMKEKGDIPEGYSVSREKKERFSLILESASTNQTSMYLCARDPLAGATPSFTDTQYFGPGTRLTVL.

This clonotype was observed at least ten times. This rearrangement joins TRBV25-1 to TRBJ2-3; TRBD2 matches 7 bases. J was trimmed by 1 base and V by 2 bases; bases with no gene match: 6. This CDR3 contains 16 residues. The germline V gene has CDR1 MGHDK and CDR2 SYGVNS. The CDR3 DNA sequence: TGTGCCAGCAGTGAAGTTGGCGGGAGAGGCACAGATACGCAGTATTTT. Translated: CASSEVGGRGTDTQYF. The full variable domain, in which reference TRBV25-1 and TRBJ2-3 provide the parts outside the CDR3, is EADIYQTPRYLVIGTGKKITLECSQTMGHDKMYWYQQDPGMELHLIHYSYGVNSTEKGDLSSESTVSRIRTEHFPLTLESARPSHTSQYLCASSEVGGRGTDTQYFGPGTRLTVL.

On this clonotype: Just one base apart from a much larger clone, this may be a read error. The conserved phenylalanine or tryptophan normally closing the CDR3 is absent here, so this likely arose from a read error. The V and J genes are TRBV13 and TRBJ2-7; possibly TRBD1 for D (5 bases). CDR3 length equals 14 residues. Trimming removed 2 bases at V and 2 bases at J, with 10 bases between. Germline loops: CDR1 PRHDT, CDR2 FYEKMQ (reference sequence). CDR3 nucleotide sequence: TGTGCCAGCAGCTTATCAGGGCCGACCTACGAGCAGTACTCC. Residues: CASSLSGPTYEQYS.

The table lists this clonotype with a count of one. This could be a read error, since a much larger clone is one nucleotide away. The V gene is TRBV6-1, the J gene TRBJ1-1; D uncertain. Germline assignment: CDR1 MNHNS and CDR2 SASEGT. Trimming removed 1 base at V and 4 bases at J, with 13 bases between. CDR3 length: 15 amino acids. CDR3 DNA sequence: TGTGCCAGCAGTGAAGTTGACTGGGTCAGCACTGAAGCTTTCTTT. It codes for CASSEVDWVSTEAFF.

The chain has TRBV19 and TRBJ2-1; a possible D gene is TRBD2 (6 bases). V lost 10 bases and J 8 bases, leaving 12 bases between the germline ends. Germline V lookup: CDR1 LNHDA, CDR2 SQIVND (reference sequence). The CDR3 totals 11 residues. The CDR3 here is CATSPGDEQFF. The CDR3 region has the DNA TGTGCCACCTCCCCGGGGGATGAGCAGTTCTTC.

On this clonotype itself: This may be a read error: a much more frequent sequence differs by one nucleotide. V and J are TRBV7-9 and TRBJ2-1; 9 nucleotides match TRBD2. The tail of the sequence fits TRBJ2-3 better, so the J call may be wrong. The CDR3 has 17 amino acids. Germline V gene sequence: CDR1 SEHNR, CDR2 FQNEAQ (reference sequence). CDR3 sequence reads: CASSPLAGEPTTDSQYF. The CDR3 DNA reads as TGTGCCAGCAGCCCGTTAGCGGGAGAGCCAACCACAGATTCGCAGTATTTT.

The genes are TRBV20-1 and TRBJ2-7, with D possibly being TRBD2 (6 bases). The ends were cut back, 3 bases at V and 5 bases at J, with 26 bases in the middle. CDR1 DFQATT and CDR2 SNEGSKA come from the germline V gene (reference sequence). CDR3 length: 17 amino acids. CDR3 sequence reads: CSASDPEVWGVRNEQYF. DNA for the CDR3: TGCAGTGCTAGCGATCCTGAGGTCTGGGGGGTTCGGAACGAGCAGTACTTC.

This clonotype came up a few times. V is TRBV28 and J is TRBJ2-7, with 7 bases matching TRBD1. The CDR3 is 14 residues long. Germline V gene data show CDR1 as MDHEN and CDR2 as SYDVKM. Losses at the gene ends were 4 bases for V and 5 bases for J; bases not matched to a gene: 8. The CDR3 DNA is TGTGCCAGCAGTTCGTACGGGACAGTTGACGAGCAGTACTTC. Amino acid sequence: CASSSYGTVDEQYF. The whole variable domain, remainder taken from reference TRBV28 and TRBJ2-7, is DVKVTQSSRYLVKRTGEKVFLECVQDMDHENMFWYRQDPGLGLRLIYFSYDVKMKEKGDIPEGYSVSREKKERFSLILESASTNQTSMYLCASSSYGTVDEQYFGPGTRLTVT.

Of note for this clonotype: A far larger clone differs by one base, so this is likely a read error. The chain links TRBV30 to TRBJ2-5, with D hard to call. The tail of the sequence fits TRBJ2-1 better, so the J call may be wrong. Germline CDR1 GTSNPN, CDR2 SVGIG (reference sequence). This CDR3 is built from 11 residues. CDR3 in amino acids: CAWSAYDGQFF. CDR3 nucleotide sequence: TGTGCCTGGAGTGCCTACGATGGGCAGTTCTTC.

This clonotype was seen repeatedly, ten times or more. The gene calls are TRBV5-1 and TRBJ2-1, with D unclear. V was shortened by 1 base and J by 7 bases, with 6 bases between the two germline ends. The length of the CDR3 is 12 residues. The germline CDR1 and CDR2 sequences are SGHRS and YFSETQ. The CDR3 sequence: CASSLFRNEQFF. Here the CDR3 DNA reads TGCGCCAGCAGCTTGTTTCGGAATGAGCAGTTCTTC.